Listed below are T cell receptor beta chains from one sample, sequenced in a study of T-cell memory formation after mild COVID-19. MiXCR, run by TCRdb on the 5' RACE reads, gives a single entry per CDR3 protein. The sample contains roughly 280,000 distinct CDR3 sequences, 8% to 9% of which appear only once. The sequenced sample consisted of PBMCs or a T cell subset sorted from them (not recorded which). Source of these receptors: a man aged 18-30 years who had mild COVID-19 (a few samples of this study predate the infection). Cell type and time point are not known. Both conserved end residues are part of each CDR3. A D gene is named only where the DNA matches it firmly. Size values are once, few and many counts, or a class for expanded clones, and some rows have none.

abundance	v_gene	d_gene	j_gene	CDR3aa	CDR3nt
few	TRBV6-2/TRBV6-3	NA	TRBJ1-5	CASSLQTPYQPQHF	TGTGCCAGCAGCCTCCAGACACCGTATCAGCCCCAGCATTTT
few	TRBV5-1	NA	TRBJ2-1	CASSRRGPHNEQFF	TGCGCCAGCAGCCGGCGGGGGCCCCACAATGAGCAGTTCTTC
few	TRBV10-3	NA	TRBJ2-6	CAISETNRGSVAGANVLTF	TGTGCCATCAGTGAGACCAATCGGGGATCGGTAGCTGGGGCCAACGTCCTGACTTTC
NA	TRBV7-8	NA	TRBJ1-4	CASSPWKADNEKLFF	TGTGCCAGCAGCCCATGGAAAGCAGATAATGAAAAACTGTTTTTT
few	TRBV20-1	NA	TRBJ1-1	CSARDGEMNTEAFF	TGCAGTGCTAGAGATGGGGAAATGAACACTGAAGCTTTCTTT
few	TRBV5-6	NA	TRBJ2-1	CASSLQLRGGSYNEQFF	TGTGCCAGCAGCTTGCAGCTCCGGGGAGGCTCCTACAATGAGCAGTTCTTC
NA	TRBV2	NA	TRBJ1-2	CASSLDPRSGYTF	TGTGCCAGCAGCCTGGACCCTAGATCAGGATACACCTTC
few	TRBV7-2	NA	TRBJ2-3	CASSPWAAGTDTQYF	TGTGCCAGCAGCCCATGGGCGGCGGGCACAGATACGCAGTATTTT
few	TRBV7-9	TRBD1	TRBJ2-5	CASSSSSGTGSVETQYF	TGTGCCAGCAGCAGCAGCTCCGGGACAGGAAGCGTTGAGACCCAGTACTTC
few	TRBV4-1	TRBD1	TRBJ2-5	CASSQIQGWETQYF	TGCGCCAGCAGCCAAATACAGGGGTGGGAGACCCAGTACTTC
many	TRBV4-1	TRBD2	TRBJ2-2	CASSPRGGQGGELFF	TGCGCCAGCAGCCCCCGGGGGGGCCAAGGCGGGGAGCTGTTTTTT
few	TRBV5-1	TRBD1	TRBJ1-1	CASSLGQGTTEAFF	TGCGCCAGCAGCTTGGGACAGGGTACAACTGAAGCTTTCTTT
few	TRBV3-1	NA	TRBJ1-6	CASMSHGSPLHF	TGTGCCAGCATGTCCCACGGCTCACCCCTCCACTTT
few	TRBV18	TRBD2	TRBJ2-7	CASSPLASGGTGEQYF	TGTGCCAGCTCACCACTAGCTAGCGGGGGGACGGGTGAGCAGTACTTC
few	TRBV10-3	TRBD1	TRBJ2-6	CAIRQDRGAGGGANVLTF	TGTGCCATCAGGCAGGACAGGGGTGCCGGTGGTGGGGCCAACGTCCTGACTTTC
many	TRBV7-2	NA	TRBJ2-5	CASSLRPSRETQYF	TGTGCCAGCAGCTTGAGGCCTAGCCGGGAGACCCAGTACTTC
few	TRBV6-5	NA	TRBJ1-4	CASSYSGASANEKLFF	TGTGCCAGCAGTTACTCTGGGGCCTCGGCTAATGAAAAACTGTTTTTT
NA	TRBV7-9	NA	TRBJ2-3	CASSLEGDSDTQYF	TGTGCCAGCAGCTTAGAAGGGGATTCAGATACGCAGTATTTT
many	TRBV3-1	NA	TRBJ2-6	CASSQERSGGGANVLTF	TGTGCCAGCAGCCAAGAGAGGTCGGGTGGTGGGGCCAACGTCCTGACTTTC
many	TRBV5-6	NA	TRBJ2-4	CASSLDSGTVAKNIQYF	TGTGCCAGCAGCTTGGACTCCGGGACGGTAGCCAAAAACATTCAGTACTTC
many	TRBV20-1	NA	TRBJ2-3	CSARPAASTDTQYF	TGCAGTGCTAGGCCGGCGGCTAGCACAGATACGCAGTATTTT
NA	TRBV4-3	NA	TRBJ2-2	CASSLAERAGELFF	TGCGCCAGCAGCCTGGCCGAGCGGGCCGGGGAGCTGTTTTTT
NA	TRBV7-9	TRBD1	TRBJ1-2	CASRLASTGYYGYTF	TGTGCCAGCAGACTAGCTTCGACAGGGTACTATGGCTACACCTTC
few	TRBV9	TRBD2	TRBJ2-3	CASSGRGGGPDTQYF	TGTGCCAGCTCGGGGCGTGGGGGGGGACCAGATACGCAGTATTTT
many	TRBV19	NA	TRBJ2-1	CASSIGFYNEQFF	TGTGCCAGTAGTATCGGATTTTACAATGAGCAGTTCTTC
NA	TRBV12-3/TRBV12-4	NA	TRBJ1-1	CASSPGGQVGAFF	TGTGCCAGCAGTCCTGGAGGGCAGGTCGGAGCTTTCTTT
NA	TRBV6-1	NA	TRBJ1-5	CASSPGYNQPQHF	TGTGCCAGCAGTCCGGGTTACAATCAGCCCCAGCATTTT